This paragraph reports one T cell receptor (beta chain). Under the authors' procedure: Reference gene primer amplification in the assay estimated nucleated cell counts. Sequenced by immunoSEQ multiplex PCR; TCRdb stores in-frame clones only, minus some. V, J and clone size are those of that table, while D and trimming were read from the DNA. The table lists about 260,000 clones, 84% of them singletons. The data stem from a study of blood T cell repertoires in COVID-19. Study in general: Whether acute or convalescent, the COVID-19 samples came from the United States, Italy and Spain. T cells, B-cell-depleted T cells, or PBMCs provided the cDNA or gDNA that served as material.

After removal of 2 bases from V and 3 bases from J, the junction contained 2 bases not matched to a gene. The CDR3 is made up of 15 amino acids. Germline V CDR1 and CDR2: SGHNT, YYREEE (reference sequence). The receptor was isolated from a man between 60 and 70 years old with acute or convalescent COVID-19. Sequencing used peripheral blood. The rearrangement uses TRBV5-4 and TRBJ2-6; 7 bases are a match to TRBD1. The CDR3 loop is CASSFTGDGANVLTF. The CDR3, as DNA: TGTGCCAGCAGCTTCACAGGGGATGGGGCCAACGTCCTGACTTTC.